This entry features one TCR beta chain sequence. Antigen specificity is unknown. The data derive from a study of cytomegalovirus exposure and HLA in healthy donors. Study-wide results and caveats: In a later analysis, productive TCRs from donors in an Asian-associated ancestry cluster reportedly carried fewer N-insertions than the cohort mean. HLA restriction was apparent for most CMV-associated TCR beta chains in a later analysis.

The PCR was carried out with 60 Vbeta primers and 13 Jbeta primers. Data came from immunoSEQ multiplex PCR; TCRdb stores just in-frame clones and leaves some out. The repertoire consists of around 170,000 clones, with about three quarters occurring once and the leading ten covering around 6%. Trimming took off 2 bases at V and 9 bases at J, with 20 bases between the two ends. Germline V CDR1 and CDR2: SGHDT, YYEEEE. There are 15 residues in the CDR3. This receptor was identified in a man aged 35-49 years in good health and CMV-seronegative. The V and J genes are TRBV5-6 and TRBJ1-2; D remains unclear. Sequencing used PBMCs. The CDR3 protein is CASSLIKAPTIRYTF. CDR3 coding DNA: TGTGCCAGCAGCTTAATTAAAGCACCCACGATCCGCTACACCTTC.